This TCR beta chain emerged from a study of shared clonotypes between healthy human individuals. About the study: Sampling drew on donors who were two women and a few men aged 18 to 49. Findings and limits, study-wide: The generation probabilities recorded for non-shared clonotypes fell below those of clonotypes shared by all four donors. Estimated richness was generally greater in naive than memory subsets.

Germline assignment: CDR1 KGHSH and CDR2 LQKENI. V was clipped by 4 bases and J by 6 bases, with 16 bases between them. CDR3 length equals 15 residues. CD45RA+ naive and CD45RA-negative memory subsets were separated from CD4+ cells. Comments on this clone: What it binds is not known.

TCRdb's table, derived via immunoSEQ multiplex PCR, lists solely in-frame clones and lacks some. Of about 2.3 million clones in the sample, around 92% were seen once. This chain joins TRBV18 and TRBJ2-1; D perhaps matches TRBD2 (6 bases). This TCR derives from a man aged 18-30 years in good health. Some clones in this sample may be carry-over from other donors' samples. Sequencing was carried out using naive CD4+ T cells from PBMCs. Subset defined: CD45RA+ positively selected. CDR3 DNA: TGTGCCAGCTCACAAACTAGCCCCCCCTCCAATGAGCAGTTCTTC. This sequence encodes CASSQTSPPSNEQFF.